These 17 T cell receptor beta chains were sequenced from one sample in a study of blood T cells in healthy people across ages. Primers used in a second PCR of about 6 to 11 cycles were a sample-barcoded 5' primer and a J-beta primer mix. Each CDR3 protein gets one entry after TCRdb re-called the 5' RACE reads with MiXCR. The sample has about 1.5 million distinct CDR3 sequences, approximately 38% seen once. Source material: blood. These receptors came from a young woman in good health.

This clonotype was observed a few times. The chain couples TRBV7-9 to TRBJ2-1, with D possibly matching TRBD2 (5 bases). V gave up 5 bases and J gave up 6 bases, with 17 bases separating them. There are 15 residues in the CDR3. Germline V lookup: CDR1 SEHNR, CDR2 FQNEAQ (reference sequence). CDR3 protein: CASSLLRIGGNEQFF. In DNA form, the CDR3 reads TGTGCCAGCAGCCTTCTGCGAATTGGAGGCAATGAGCAGTTCTTC. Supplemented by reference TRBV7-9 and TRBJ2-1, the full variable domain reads DTGVSQNPRHKITKRGQNVTFRCDPISEHNRLYWYRQTLGQGPEFLTYFQNEAQLEKSRLLSDRFSAERPKGSFSTLEIQRTEQGDSAMYLCASSLLRIGGNEQFFGPGTRLTVL.

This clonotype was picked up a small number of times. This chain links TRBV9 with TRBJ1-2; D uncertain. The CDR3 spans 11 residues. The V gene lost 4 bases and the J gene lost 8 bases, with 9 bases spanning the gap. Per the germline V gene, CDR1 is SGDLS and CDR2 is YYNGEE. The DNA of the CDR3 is TGTGCCAGCAGCCCCACGGAGGGCTACACCTTC. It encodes CASSPTEGYTF.

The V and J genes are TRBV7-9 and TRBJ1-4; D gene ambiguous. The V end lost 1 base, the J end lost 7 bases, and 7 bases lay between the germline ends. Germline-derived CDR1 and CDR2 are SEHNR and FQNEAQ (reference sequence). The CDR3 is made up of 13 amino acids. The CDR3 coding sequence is TGTGCCAGCAGCTTAGGGGCTACTGAAAAACTGTTTTTT. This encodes CASSLGATEKLFF.

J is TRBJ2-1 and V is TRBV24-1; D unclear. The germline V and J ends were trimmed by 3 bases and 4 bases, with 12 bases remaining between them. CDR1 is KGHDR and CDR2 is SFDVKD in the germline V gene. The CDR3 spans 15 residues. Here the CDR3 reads CATSDTGGNYNEQFF. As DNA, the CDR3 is TGTGCCACCAGTGATACGGGTGGGAATTACAATGAGCAGTTCTTC.

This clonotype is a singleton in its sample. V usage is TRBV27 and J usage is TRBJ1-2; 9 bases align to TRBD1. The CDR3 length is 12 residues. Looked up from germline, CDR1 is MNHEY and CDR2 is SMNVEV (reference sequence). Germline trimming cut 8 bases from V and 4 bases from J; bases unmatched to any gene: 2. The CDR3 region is CASGDRAYGYTF. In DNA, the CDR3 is TGTGCCAGCGGGGACAGGGCCTATGGCTACACCTTC.

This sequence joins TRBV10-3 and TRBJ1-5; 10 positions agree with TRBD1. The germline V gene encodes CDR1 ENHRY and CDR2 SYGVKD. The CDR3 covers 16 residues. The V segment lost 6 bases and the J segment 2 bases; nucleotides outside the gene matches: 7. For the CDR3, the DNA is TGTGCCATCAGAGCCGGGACAGGGGCTGGCAATCAGCCCCAGCATTTT. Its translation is CAIRAGTGAGNQPQHF.

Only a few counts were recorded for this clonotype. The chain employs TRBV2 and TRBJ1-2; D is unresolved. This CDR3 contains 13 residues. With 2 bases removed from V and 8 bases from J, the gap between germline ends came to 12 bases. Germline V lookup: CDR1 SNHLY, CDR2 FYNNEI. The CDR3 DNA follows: TGTGCCAGCAGTGAACTGCAAGCCGGAGGCTACACCTTC. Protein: CASSELQAGGYTF.

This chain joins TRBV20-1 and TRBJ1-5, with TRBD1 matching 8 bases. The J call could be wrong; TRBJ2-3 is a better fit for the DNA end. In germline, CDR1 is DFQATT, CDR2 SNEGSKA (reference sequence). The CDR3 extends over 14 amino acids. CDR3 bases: TGCAGTGCCACGACAGGGGATCTCAATCAGCCCCAGTATTTT. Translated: CSATTGDLNQPQYF.

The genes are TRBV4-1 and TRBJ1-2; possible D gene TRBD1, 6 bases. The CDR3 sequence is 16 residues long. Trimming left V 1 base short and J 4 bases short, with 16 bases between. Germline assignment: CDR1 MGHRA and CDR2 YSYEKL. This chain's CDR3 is CASSQGWQGYTYGYTF. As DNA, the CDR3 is TGCGCCAGCAGCCAAGGGTGGCAGGGGTATACCTATGGCTACACCTTC.

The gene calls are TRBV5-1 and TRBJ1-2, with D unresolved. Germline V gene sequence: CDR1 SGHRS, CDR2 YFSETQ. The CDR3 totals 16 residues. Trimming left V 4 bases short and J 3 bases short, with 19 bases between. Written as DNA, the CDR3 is TGCGCCAGCAGCGGGAGGGTCGATGGTTTCGACTATGGCTACACCTTC. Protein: CASSGRVDGFDYGYTF.

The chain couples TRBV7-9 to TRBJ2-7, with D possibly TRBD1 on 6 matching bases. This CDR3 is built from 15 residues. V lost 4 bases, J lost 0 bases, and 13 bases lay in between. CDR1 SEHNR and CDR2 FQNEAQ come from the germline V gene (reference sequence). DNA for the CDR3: TGTGCCAGCAGCTATATGGGGGCCAACTCCTACGAGCAGTACTTC. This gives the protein CASSYMGANSYEQYF.

The CDR3 DNA follows: TGTGCCAGCAGTTACCCAGCCGGGCCAAGAGAGACCCAGTACTTC. It is translated as CASSYPAGPRETQYF. V usage is TRBV7-2 and J usage is TRBJ2-5; D is unresolved. Germline CDR1 SGHTA, CDR2 FQGNSA. Trimming cost V 6 bases and J 4 bases, with 18 bases left between them. This CDR3 region has 15 residues.

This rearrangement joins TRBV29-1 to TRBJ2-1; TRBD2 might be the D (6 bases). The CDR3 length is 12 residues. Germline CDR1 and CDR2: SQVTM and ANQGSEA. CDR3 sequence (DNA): TGCCGCGGCCGGGTTAGCGGAAATGAGCAGTTCTTC. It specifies CRGRVSGNEQFF.

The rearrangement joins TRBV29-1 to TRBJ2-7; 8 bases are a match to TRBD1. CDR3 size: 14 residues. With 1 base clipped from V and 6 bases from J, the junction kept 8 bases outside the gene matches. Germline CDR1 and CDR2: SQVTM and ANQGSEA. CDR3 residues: CSVEGTGPFGEQYF. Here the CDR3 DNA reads TGCAGCGTTGAAGGGACAGGGCCCTTTGGCGAGCAGTACTTC.

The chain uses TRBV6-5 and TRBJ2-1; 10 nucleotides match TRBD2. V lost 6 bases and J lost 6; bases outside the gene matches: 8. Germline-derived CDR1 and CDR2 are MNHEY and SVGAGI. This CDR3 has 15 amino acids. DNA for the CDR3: TGTGCCAGCAGCGCCGGGACTAGCGAGATCAATGAGCAGTTCTTC. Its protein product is CASSAGTSEINEQFF.

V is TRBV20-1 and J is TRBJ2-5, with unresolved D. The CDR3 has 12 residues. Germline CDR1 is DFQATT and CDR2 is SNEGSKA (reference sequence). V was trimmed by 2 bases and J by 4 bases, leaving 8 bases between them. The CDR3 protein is CSARPRIETQYF. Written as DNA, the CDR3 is TGCAGTGCTAGACCACGGATAGAGACCCAGTACTTC.

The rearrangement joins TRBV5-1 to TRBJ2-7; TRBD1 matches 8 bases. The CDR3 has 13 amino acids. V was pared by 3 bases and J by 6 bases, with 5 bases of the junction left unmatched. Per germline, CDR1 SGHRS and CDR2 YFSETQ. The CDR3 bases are TGCGCCAGCAGCTCACAGGGGGAAGGCGAGCAGTACTTC. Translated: CASSSQGEGEQYF.